This T cell receptor beta chain was captured by sequencing in a study of blood T cells in healthy people across ages. Researchers collected around 11 milliliters of peripheral blood from every single donor. Isolated per sample were at least 6.5 million PBMCs. PCR was performed a second time for roughly 7 to 12 cycles using a sample-barcoded 5' primer and a J-beta primer mix. In TCRdb, the 5' RACE reads were re-called with MiXCR into one record per CDR3 protein. The sample has nearly 800,000 distinct CDR3 sequences; 25% are singletons. A note on this clonotype: An end of the junction differs from the germline gene, which may be a read error.

Germline CDR1 LGHNA, CDR2 YSLEER. The CDR3 runs 17 residues. The data also belong to a second study, concerning T cells of mothers and their children. This second study says: At about 1.5 ug per 15 ul, all of the extracted RNA went into cDNA synthesis. The study found thymic selection shapes TCR recombination output similarly in related and unrelated pairs.

The gene calls are TRBV4-3 and TRBJ2-5; possibly TRBD2 for D (5 bases). The source is a boy aged 5-17 years in good health. Sequencing used blood. CDR3 in DNA: TGCGCCAGCAGCCAAGATCTGGTCGGCTTGGGTGGGGAGACCCAGTACTTT. It encodes CASSQDLVGLGGETQYF.